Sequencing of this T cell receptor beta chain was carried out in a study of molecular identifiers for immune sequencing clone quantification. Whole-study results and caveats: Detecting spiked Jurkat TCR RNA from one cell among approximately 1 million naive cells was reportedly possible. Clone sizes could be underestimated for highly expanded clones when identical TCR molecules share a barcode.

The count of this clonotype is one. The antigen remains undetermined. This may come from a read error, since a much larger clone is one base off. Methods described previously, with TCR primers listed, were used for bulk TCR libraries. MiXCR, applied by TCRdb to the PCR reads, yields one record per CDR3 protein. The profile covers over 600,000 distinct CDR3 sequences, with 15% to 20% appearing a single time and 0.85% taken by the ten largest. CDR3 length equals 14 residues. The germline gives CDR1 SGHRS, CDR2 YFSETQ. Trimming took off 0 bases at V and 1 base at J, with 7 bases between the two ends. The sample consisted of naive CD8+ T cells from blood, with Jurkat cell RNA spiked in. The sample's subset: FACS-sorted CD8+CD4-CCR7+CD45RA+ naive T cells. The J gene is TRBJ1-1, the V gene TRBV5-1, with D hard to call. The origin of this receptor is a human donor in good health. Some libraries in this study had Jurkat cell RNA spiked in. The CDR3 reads CASSLAQENTEAFF. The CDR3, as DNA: TGCGCCAGCAGCTTGGCGCAGGAGAACACTGAAGCTTTCTTT.